This TCR beta chain was sequenced for a study of OX40 agonist ivuxolimab in advanced cancers. J was trimmed by 9 bases and V by 5 bases; bases with no gene match: 13. The CDR3 is made up of 17 amino acids. Germline V gives CDR1 SGHTA, CDR2 FQGNSA. Assay: immunoSEQ multiplex PCR; the TCRdb copy retains only in-frame clones and omits some. Altogether tens of thousands of clones are present, approximately 87% being singletons, with the ten largest covering under 2%. General study findings and limits: At doses 0.1 to 3.0 mg/kg, CD4+ and CD8+ clones expanded.

As for this clone: Its cognate antigen is unknown.

This receptor was identified in an adult with an advanced solid tumor such as melanoma, head and neck, liver or kidney cancer. The sequencing used CD4+ or CD8+ T cells sorted from blood, collected in a trial of the OX40 agonist ivuxolimab. V is TRBV7-2 and J is TRBJ2-3; TRBD2 agrees at 14 bases. CDR3 protein: CASSLLLGTSGRGTQYF. As DNA, the CDR3 is TGTGCCAGCAGCCTCCTACTCGGGACTAGCGGGAGAGGGACGCAGTATTTT.